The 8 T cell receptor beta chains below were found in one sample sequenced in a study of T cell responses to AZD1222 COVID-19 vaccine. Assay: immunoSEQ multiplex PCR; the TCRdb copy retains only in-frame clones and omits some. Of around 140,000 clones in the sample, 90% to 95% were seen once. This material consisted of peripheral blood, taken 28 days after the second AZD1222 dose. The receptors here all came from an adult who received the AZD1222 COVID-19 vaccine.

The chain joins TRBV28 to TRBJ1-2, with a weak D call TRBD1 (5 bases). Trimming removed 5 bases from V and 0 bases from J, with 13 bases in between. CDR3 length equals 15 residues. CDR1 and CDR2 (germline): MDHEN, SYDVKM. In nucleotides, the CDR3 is TGTGCCAGCAGTATCCCAGGGCATCCTAACTATGGCTACACCTTC. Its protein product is CASSIPGHPNYGYTF.

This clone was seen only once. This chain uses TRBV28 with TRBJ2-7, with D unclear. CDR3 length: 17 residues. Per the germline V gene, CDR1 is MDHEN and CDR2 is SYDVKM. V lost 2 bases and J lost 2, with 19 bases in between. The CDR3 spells CASSLTPSRFKPYEQYF. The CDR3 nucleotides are TGTGCCAGCAGTTTAACCCCGTCCCGATTTAAACCCTACGAGCAGTACTTC.

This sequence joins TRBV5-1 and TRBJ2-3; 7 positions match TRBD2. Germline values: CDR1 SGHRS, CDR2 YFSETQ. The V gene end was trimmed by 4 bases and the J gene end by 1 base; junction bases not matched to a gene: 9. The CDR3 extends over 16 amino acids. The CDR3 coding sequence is TGCGCCAGCAGCCCCGCTAGGGCGGGGGGCACAGATACGCAGTATTTT. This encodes CASSPARAGGTDTQYF.

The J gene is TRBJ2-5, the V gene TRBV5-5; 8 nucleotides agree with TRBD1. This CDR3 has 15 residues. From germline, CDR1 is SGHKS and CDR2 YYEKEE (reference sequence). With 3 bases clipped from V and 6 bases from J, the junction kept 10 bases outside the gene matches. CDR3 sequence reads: CASSSSPQGEQTQYF. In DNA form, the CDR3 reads TGTGCCAGCAGCTCCTCCCCACAGGGGGAACAGACCCAGTACTTC.

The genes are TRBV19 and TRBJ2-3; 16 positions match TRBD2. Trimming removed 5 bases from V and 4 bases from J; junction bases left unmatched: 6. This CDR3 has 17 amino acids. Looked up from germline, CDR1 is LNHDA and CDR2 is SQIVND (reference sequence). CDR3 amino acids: CASSPGTSGRGSDTQYF. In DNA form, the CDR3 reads TGTGCCAGTAGTCCCGGGACTAGCGGGAGGGGGTCAGATACGCAGTATTTT.

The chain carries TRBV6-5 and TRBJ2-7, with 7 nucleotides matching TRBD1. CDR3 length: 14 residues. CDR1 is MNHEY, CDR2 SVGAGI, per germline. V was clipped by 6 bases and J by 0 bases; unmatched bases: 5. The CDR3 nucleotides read TGTGCCAGCAGGGGACAGATTTCCTCCTACGAGCAGTACTTC. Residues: CASRGQISSYEQYF.

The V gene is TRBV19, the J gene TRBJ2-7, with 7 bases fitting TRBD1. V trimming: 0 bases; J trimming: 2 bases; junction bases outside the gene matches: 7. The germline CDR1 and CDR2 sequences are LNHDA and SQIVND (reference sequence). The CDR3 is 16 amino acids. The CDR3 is CASSIDSRDRAYEQYF. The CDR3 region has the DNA TGTGCCAGTAGTATAGATTCCAGGGACAGAGCCTACGAGCAGTACTTC.

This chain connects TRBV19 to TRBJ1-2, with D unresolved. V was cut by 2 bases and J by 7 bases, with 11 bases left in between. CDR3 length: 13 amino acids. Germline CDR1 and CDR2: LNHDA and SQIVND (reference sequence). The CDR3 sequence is CASSILGVPGYTF. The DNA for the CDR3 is TGTGCCAGTAGTATACTCGGGGTCCCTGGCTACACCTTC.